This T cell receptor beta chain was sequenced during a study of T cell responses to AZD1222 COVID-19 vaccine. Study-wide results and caveats: Among the donors, most were white British and more were female, and clonal diversity was possibly underestimated.

The germline CDR1 and CDR2 sequences are SGHTA and FQGNSA. V lost 5 bases and J 3 bases, leaving 13 bases between the germline ends. CDR3 length: 14 amino acids. Repertoires were generated with immunoSEQ multiplex PCR, while TCRdb's copy carries only in-frame clones and drops some. The sample lists about 130,000 clones; 90% to 95% were seen once. A word on this clone: Its antigen is undetermined.

This TCR came from an adult in good health. The chain couples TRBV7-2 to TRBJ1-2; a weak D match, TRBD1 (6 bases). The sample consisted of peripheral blood, taken on day 0 of AZD1222 vaccination. The CDR3 loop reads CASSEAGVDYGYTF. The CDR3 coding sequence is TGTGCCAGCAGCGAGGCAGGGGTGGACTATGGCTACACCTTC.